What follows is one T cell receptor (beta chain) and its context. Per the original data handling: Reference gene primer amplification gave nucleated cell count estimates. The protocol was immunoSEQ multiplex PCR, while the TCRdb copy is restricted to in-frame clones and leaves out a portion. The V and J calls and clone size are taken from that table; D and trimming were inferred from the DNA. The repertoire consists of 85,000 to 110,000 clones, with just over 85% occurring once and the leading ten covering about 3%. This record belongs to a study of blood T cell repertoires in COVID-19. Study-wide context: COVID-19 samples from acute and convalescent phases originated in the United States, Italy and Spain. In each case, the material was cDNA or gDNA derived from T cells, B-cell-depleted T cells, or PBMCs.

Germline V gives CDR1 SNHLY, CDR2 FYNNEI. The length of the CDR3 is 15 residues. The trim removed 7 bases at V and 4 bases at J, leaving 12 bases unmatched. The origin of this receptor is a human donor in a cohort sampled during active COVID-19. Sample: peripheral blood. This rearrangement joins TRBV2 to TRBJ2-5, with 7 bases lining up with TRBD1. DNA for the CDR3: TGTGCCAGCACTACAGGGGACCTGTCCAGAGAGACCCAGTACTTC. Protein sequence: CASTTGDLSRETQYF.